The entry below describes one T cell receptor (beta chain). Its antigen is currently unknown. The data are from a study of shared clonotypes between healthy human individuals. Regarding the study as a whole: Several donors had around 5% of their naive CD4 clonotypes in common.

Germline CDR1 and CDR2: SGHDT and YYEEEE. CDR3 length: 15 amino acids. The V end lost 1 base, the J end lost 2 bases, and 9 bases lay between the germline ends. The run depth of the assay was deep. Assay: immunoSEQ multiplex PCR; the TCRdb copy retains only in-frame clones and omits some. The sample shows a few million clones, around nine tenths of them seen only once. The TCR was taken from a young man in good health. The V gene is TRBV5-6, the J gene TRBJ2-2; unclear D gene. The specimen was naive CD4+ T cells sorted from blood. This sample's subset: CD45RA+ positively selected. The CDR3 region has the DNA TGTGCCAGCAGCTTGCAGAGTTCAAACACCGGGGAGCTGTTTTTT. Translated: CASSLQSSNTGELFF.